A single sample is the source of the 7 T cell receptor beta chains below, sequenced in a study of T-cell memory formation after mild COVID-19. TCRdb used MiXCR to reprocess the 5' RACE reads, holding one entry per CDR3 protein. The sample consists of more than 120,000 distinct CDR3 sequences, around 5.8% of them appearing once. Sample: PBMCs or a T cell subset sorted from them (not recorded which). These receptors originate from an adult woman who had mild COVID-19 (a few samples of this study predate the infection). Cell type and time point are not known.

There are a few counts of this clonotype. This sequence joins TRBV7-2 and TRBJ2-7, with D possibly being TRBD2 (6 bases). This CDR3 contains 15 residues. The V and J ends lost 1 base and 3 bases respectively, with 13 bases between them. Per germline, CDR1 SGHTA and CDR2 FQGNSA. The CDR3 DNA reads TGTGCCAGCAGCTTAGAAGGAGGGGCGATCTACGAGCAGTACTTC. It codes for CASSLEGGAIYEQYF. Full variable domain (outside the CDR3, taken from reference TRBV7-2 and TRBJ2-7): GAGVSQSPSNKVTEKGKDVELRCDPISGHTALYWYRQSLGQGLEFLIYFQGNSAPDKSGLPSDRFSAERTGGSVSTLTIQRTQQEDSAVYLCASSLEGGAIYEQYFGPGTRLTVT.

The sample holds many counts of this clonotype. The CDR3: CASSFSGGGEAFF. The CDR3 nucleotides read TGTGCCAGCAGTTTTTCAGGGGGAGGGGAAGCTTTCTTT. The rearrangement links TRBV12-3 or TRBV12-4 to TRBJ1-1; the match to TRBD1 covers 7 bases. V lost 3 bases to trimming and J lost 8 bases; unmatched junction nucleotides: 6. This CDR3 region has 13 residues.

This chain uses TRBV7-2 with TRBJ2-7, with D unresolved. In germline, CDR1 is SGHTA, CDR2 FQGNSA. The V and J ends lost 0 bases and 2 bases respectively, with 11 bases between them. This CDR3 contains 15 residues. The CDR3 protein is CASSLAGPTPYEQYF. The CDR3 bases are TGTGCCAGCAGCTTAGCCGGGCCAACTCCCTACGAGCAGTACTTC.

The sample holds a few counts of this clonotype. The chain links TRBV4-1 to TRBJ1-1; D remains ambiguous. The CDR3 covers 14 residues. The V and J ends lost 2 bases and 7 bases respectively, with 14 bases between them. Germline V CDR1 and CDR2: MGHRA, YSYEKL. The CDR3 spells CASSQQTLTDEAFF. The CDR3 nucleotides read TGCGCCAGCAGCCAACAAACGCTCACTGATGAAGCTTTCTTT.

In this sample, this clonotype turned up many times. The chain employs TRBV7-9 and TRBJ2-1; D remains unclear. The germline CDR1 and CDR2 sequences are SEHNR and FQNEAQ (reference sequence). Trimming removed 5 bases from V and 6 bases from J, with 17 bases in between. The CDR3 is 15 amino acids. CDR3 residues: CASSPRIRDSNEQFF. CDR3 DNA sequence: TGTGCCAGCAGCCCTCGAATAAGGGATTCCAATGAGCAGTTCTTC.

This chain uses TRBV16 with TRBJ1-6, with D uncertain. The CDR3 has 17 amino acids. Germline V lookup: CDR1 KGHSY, CDR2 FQNENV. V was pared by 0 bases and J by 9 bases, with 18 bases between. CDR3 bases: TGTGCCAGCAGCCAATCCGGCCGCCAGACGAGCATTTCACCCCTCCACTTT. It is translated as CASSQSGRQTSISPLHF.

This clonotype was seen many times. The rearrangement uses TRBV27 and TRBJ2-7; the match to TRBD2 covers 12 bases. CDR1 MNHEY and CDR2 SMNVEV come from the germline V gene (reference sequence). V lost 2 bases, J lost 4 bases, and 9 bases stayed unmatched. The CDR3 extends over 17 amino acids. CDR3 loop: CASSLVSSGRAPYEQYF. The CDR3 nucleotides read TGTGCCAGCAGTTTAGTCTCTAGCGGGAGGGCCCCGTACGAGCAGTACTTC.